This TCR beta chain was captured by sequencing in a study of identical twins. Study-wide points: Invariant MAIT and iNKT cells may have partly biased zero-insertion analyses. In beta out-of-frame sequences, the excess sharing between twins was weaker. Excess low generation probability was seen in twin-shared out-of-frame alpha sequences.

A single record per CDR3 protein comes from TCRdb applying MiXCR to the 5' RACE reads. The data contain approximately 220,000 distinct CDR3 sequences, around 6.9% of them singletons. The germline CDR1 and CDR2 sequences are ENHRY and SYGVKD. This CDR3 has 16 amino acids. Losses at the gene ends were 6 bases for V and 4 bases for J; bases not matched to a gene: 7. As regards this clonotype: As yet, its antigen is unknown.

The same data also contributed to another study, on yellow fever vaccine responses in identical twins.

The chain links TRBV10-3 to TRBJ2-3; 13 bases line up with TRBD2. The sequence derives from a woman between 18 and 30 years old in good health. The specimen was memory (CD45RO+) T cells sorted from blood. The CDR3, as DNA: TGTGCCATCAGGAGAACTAGCGGGAGGGCCCCAGATACGCAGTATTTT. It codes for CAIRRTSGRAPDTQYF.